This TCR beta chain was sequenced during a study of CD8 T cells in Susac syndrome. The study's findings and limits: Expansion of Susac CD8+ clones peaked in TEMRA cells and in active patients. In total CD8+ repertoires, about 17 Susac-specific public clones were detected, and CD8+ TEMRA repertoires contained five or six.

Random hexamers primed reverse transcription of 0.5 to 1 ug RNA. Amplification of TCR beta CDR3 used immunoSEQ multiplex PCR across 54 Vbeta and 13 Jbeta. Each CDR3 protein gets one entry after TCRdb re-called the immunoSEQ multiplex PCR reads with MiXCR. The sample consists of some 97,000 distinct CDR3 sequences, about 95% of them appearing once. Notes on this clonotype: Its antigen is still unknown.

V lost 8 bases, J lost 6 bases, and 17 bases lay in between. The CDR3 spans 12 residues. Germline V gene lookup returns CDR1 SQVTM and CDR2 ANQGSEA. The chain carries TRBV29-1 and TRBJ2-7; either TRBD1 or TRBD2 may fit D (5 bases each). The clonotype was recovered from a human donor with Susac syndrome. The sample taken for sequencing was CD8+ T cells from PBMCs. The CDR3 here is CSSCMGDGEQYF. In nucleotides, the CDR3 is TGCAGCTCCTGTATGGGGGACGGCGAGCAGTACTTC.